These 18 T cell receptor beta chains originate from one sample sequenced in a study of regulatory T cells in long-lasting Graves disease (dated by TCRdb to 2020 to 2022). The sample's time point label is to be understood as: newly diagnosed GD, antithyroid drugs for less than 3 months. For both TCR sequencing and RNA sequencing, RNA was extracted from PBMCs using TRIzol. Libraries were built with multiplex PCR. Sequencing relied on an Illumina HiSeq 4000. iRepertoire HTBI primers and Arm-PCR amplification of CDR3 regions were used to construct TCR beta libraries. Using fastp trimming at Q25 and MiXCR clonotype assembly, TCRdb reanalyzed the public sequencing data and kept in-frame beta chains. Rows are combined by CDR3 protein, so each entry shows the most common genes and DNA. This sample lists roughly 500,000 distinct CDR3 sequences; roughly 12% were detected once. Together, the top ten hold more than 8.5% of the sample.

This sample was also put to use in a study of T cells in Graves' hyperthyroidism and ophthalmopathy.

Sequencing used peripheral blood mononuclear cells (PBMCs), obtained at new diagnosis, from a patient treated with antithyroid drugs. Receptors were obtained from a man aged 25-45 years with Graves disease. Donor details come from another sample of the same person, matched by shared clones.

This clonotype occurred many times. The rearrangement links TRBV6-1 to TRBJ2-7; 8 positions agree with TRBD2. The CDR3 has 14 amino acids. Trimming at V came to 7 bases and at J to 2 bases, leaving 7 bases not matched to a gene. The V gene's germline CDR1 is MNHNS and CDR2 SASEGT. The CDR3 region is CASTRVSGTYEQYF. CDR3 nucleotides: TGTGCCAGCACGAGGGTTAGCGGGACCTACGAGCAGTACTTC.

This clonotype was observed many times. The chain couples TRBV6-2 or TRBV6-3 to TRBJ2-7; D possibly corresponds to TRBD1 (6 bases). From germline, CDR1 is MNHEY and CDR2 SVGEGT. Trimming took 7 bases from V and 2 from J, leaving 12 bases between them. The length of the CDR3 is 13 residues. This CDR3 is CASTRGGPYEQYF. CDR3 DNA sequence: TGTGCCAGCACCAGGGGTGGCCCCTACGAGCAGTACTTC.

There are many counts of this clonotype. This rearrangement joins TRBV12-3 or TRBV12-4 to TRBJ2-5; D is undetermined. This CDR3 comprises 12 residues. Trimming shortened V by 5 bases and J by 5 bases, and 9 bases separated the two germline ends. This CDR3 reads CASSPLLETQYF. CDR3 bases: TGTGCCAGCAGTCCCTTGTTGGAGACCCAGTACTTC.

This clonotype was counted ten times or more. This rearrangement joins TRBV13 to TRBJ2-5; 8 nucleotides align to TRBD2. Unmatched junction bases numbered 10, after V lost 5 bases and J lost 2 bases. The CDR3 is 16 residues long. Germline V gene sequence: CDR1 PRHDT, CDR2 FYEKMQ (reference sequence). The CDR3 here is CASSRSGKRTQETQYF. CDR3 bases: TGTGCCAGCAGCCGTAGCGGGAAACGTACTCAAGAGACCCAGTACTTC.

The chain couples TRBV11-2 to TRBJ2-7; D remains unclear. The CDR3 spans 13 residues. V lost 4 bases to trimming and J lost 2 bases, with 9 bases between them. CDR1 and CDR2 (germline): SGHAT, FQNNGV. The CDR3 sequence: CASSSGRPYEQYF. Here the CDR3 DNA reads TGTGCCAGCAGCTCCGGCAGGCCCTACGAGCAGTACTTC.

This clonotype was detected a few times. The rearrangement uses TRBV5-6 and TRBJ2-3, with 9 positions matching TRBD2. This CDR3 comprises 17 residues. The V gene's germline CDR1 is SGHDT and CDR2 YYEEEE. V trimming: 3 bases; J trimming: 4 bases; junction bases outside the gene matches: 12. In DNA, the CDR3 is TGTGCCAGCAGCTCGCTAGCGGGACCCGGTGGGGCAGATACGCAGTATTTT. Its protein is CASSSLAGPGGADTQYF.

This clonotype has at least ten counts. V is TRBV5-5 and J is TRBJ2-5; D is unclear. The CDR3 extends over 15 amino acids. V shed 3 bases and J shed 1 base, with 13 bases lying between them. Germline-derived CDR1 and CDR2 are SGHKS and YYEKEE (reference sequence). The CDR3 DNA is TGTGCCAGCAGCTCAAGGGTAGGCCTCCAAGAGACCCAGTACTTC. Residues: CASSSRVGLQETQYF.

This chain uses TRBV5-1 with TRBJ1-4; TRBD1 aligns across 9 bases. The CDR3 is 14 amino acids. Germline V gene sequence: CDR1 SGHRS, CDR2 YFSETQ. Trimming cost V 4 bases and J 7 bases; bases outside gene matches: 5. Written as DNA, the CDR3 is TGCGCCAGCAGCCTGGGGGGACAGGGTGAAAAACTGTTTTTT. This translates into CASSLGGQGEKLFF.

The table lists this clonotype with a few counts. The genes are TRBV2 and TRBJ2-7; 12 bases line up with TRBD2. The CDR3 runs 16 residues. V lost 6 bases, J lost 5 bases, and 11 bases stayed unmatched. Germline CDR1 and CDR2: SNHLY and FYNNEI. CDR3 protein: CASSRLPSGRDDEQYF. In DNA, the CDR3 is TGTGCCAGCAGCCGGCTCCCTAGCGGGAGGGATGACGAGCAGTACTTC.

The CDR3 loop is CASSPEGQFNEQFF. For the CDR3, the DNA is TGTGCCAGCAGCCCCGAGGGACAGTTCAATGAGCAGTTCTTC. The chain links TRBV14 to TRBJ2-1, with 7 bases lining up with TRBD1. Germline assignment: CDR1 SGHDN and CDR2 FVKESK. Trimming cost V 4 bases and J 6 bases; bases outside gene matches: 6. The CDR3 totals 14 residues.

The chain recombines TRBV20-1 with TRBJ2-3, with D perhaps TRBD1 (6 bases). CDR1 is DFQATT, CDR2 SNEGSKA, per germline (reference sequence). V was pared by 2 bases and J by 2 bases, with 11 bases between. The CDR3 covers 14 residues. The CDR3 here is CSARYRATTDTQYF. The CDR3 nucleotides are TGCAGTGCTAGATACAGGGCGACCACAGATACGCAGTATTTT.

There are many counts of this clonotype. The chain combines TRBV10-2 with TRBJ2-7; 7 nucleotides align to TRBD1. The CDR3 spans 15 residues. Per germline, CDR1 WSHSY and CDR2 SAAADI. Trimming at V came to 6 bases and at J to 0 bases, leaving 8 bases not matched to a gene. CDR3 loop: CASRDDRASSYEQYF. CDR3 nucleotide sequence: TGCGCCAGCAGGGATGACAGGGCCTCCTCCTACGAGCAGTACTTC.

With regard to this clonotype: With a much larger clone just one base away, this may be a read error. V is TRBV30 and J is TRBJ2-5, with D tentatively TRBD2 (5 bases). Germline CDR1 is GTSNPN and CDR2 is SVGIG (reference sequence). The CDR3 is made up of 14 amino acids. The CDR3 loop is CARSLPAAQETQYF. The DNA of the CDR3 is TGTGCCCGGAGTCTCCCAGCGGCCCAAGAGACCCAGTACTTC.

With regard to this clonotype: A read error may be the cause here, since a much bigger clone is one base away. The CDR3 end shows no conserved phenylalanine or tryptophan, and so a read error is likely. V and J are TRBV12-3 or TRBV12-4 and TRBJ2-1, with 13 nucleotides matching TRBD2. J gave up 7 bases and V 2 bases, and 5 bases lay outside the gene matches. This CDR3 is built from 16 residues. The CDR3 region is CASSLMGLAGLNEQFL. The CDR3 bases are TGTGCCAGCAGTTTAATGGGACTAGCGGGATTAAATGAGCAGTTCCTC.

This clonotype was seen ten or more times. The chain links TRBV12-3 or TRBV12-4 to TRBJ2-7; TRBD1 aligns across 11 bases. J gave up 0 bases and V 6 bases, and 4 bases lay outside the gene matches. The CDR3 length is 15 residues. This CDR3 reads CASSSGTGGSYEQYF. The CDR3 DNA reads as TGTGCCAGCAGCTCCGGGACAGGGGGCTCCTACGAGCAGTACTTC.

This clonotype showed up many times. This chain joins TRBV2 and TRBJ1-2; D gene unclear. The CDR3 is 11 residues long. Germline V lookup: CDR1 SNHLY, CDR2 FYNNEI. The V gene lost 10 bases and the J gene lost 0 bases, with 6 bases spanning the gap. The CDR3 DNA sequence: TGTGCCACCTTCACTAACTATGGCTACACCTTC. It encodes CATFTNYGYTF. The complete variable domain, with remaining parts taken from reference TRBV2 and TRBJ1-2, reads EPEVTQTPSHQVTQMGQEVILRCVPISNHLYFYWYRQILGQKVEFLVSFYNNEISEKSEIFDDQFSVERPDGSNFTLKIRSTKLEDSAMYFCATFTNYGYTFGSGTRLTVV.

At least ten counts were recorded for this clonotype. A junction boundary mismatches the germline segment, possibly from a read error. For the CDR3, the DNA is TGTGCCAGCATTTTAAGGGGTTCCACAGATACGCAGTATTTT. It is translated as CASILRGSTDTQYF. This rearrangement joins TRBV12-3 or TRBV12-4 to TRBJ2-3, with TRBD1 as a possible D gene (5 bases). The CDR3 runs to 14 residues.

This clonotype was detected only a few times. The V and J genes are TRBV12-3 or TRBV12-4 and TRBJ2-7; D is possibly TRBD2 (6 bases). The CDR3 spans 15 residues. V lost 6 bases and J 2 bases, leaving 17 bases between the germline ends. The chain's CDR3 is CASRPGLSIAYEQYF. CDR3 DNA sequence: TGTGCCAGCAGGCCCGGACTAAGTATAGCCTACGAGCAGTACTTC.